One sample yielded the 13 T cell receptor beta chains listed below, sequenced in a study of blood T cell repertoires in COVID-19 (dated by TCRdb to 2020 to 2022). The library was generated by the immunoSEQ multiplex PCR assay. TCRdb mirrors the immuneACCESS table, restricted to in-frame sequences. Some clones are absent from its copies; in checked studies, under half trace to an unresolved V gene, and the reason for the others is unknown. For this sample there are about 180,000 clones; approximately 89% appear just once. The top ten constitute 2% to 2.5% of the sample. The material sequenced was PBMCs or T cells enriched from blood (not recorded which). All receptors derive from a middle-aged woman with acute COVID-19.

The chain is built from TRBV6-6 and TRBJ2-7; D uncertain. Germline V lookup: CDR1 MNHNY, CDR2 SVGAGI (reference sequence). The V and J ends lost 0 bases and 3 bases respectively, with 12 bases between them. This CDR3 has 15 residues. This chain's CDR3 is CASSYSSPINYEQYF. The DNA for the CDR3 is TGTGCCAGCAGTTACTCGAGTCCGATTAACTACGAGCAGTACTTC.

This chain joins TRBV18 and TRBJ2-6, with D possibly TRBD2 on 5 matching bases. Germline CDR1 KGHSH, CDR2 LQKENI. The CDR3 totals 17 residues. Trimming pared 3 bases from V and 1 base from J, leaving 13 bases between. The CDR3, as DNA: TGTGCCAGCTCACCGGTGCGGGCCTCATCTGGGGCCAACGTCCTGACTTTC. Protein: CASSPVRASSGANVLTF. The full variable domain, completed using reference TRBV18 and TRBJ2-6, is NAGVMQNPRHLVRRRGQEARLRCSPMKGHSHVYWYRQLPEEGLKFMVYLQKENIIDESGMPKERFSAEFPKEGPSILRIQQVVRGDSAAYFCASSPVRASSGANVLTFGAGSRLTVL.

The chain joins TRBV13 to TRBJ2-1; 11 bases map to TRBD2. With V trimmed by 5 bases and J by 6 bases, 6 bases remained unmatched. Looked up from germline, CDR1 is PRHDT and CDR2 is FYEKMQ (reference sequence). This CDR3 contains 15 residues. Here the CDR3 DNA reads TGTGCCAGCAGCCGTAGACTAGCGGGGATCAATGAGCAGTTCTTC. It is translated as CASSRRLAGINEQFF.

The chain joins TRBV30 to TRBJ2-7; 9 bases are shared with TRBD2. There are 14 residues in the CDR3. The ends lost 2 bases at V and 6 bases at J; junction bases unmatched: 8. Germline V gives CDR1 GTSNPN, CDR2 SVGIG (reference sequence). CDR3: CAWSYQGGLAEQYF. The CDR3 DNA reads TGTGCCTGGAGTTACCAAGGGGGACTAGCCGAGCAGTACTTC.

The V and J genes are TRBV7-3 and TRBJ2-5; D is unresolved. Germline lookup yields CDR1 SGHTA and CDR2 FQGTGA. V was trimmed by 2 bases and J by 3 bases, leaving 4 bases between them. The CDR3 has 12 amino acids. Here the CDR3 reads CASSLPKETQYF. CDR3 in DNA: TGTGCCAGCAGCTTACCCAAAGAGACCCAGTACTTC. The variable domain in full, with the rest retrieved from reference TRBV7-3 and TRBJ2-5, is GAGVSQTPSNKVTEKGKYVELRCDPISGHTALYWYRQSLGQGPEFLIYFQGTGAADDSGLPNDRFFAVRPEGSVSTLKIQRTERGDSAVYLCASSLPKETQYFGPGTRLLVL.

This clone was counted a single time. The chain combines TRBV28 with TRBJ2-3, with D tentatively TRBD1 (6 bases). The CDR3 length is 14 residues. The V gene's germline CDR1 is MDHEN and CDR2 SYDVKM. With 6 bases removed from V and 0 bases from J, the gap between germline ends came to 10 bases. CDR3 coding DNA: TGTGCCAGCAGCCGGACAGACAGCACAGATACGCAGTATTTT. This encodes CASSRTDSTDTQYF.

This clone was picked up one time. The V gene is TRBV7-9, the J gene TRBJ1-6, with 7 bases matching TRBD1. V trimming: 4 bases; J trimming: 10 bases; junction bases outside the gene matches: 7. The CDR3 consists of 14 residues. Per the germline V gene, CDR1 is SEHNR and CDR2 is FQNEAQ (reference sequence). The CDR3 DNA is TGTGCCAGCAGCTCCGACAGGGTAGGGTCACCCCTCCACTTT. It specifies CASSSDRVGSPLHF.

The rearrangement links TRBV5-1 to TRBJ2-1; 8 bases agree with TRBD2. The CDR3 spans 17 residues. J was trimmed by 7 bases and V by 4 bases; bases with no gene match: 16. Per the germline V gene, CDR1 is SGHRS and CDR2 is YFSETQ. The CDR3 reads CASSIVAGGALGNEQFF. The CDR3 DNA follows: TGCGCCAGCAGCATCGTCGCGGGGGGCGCCTTGGGGAATGAGCAGTTCTTC.

The J gene is TRBJ2-1, the V gene TRBV2, with a weak D call TRBD2 (6 bases). The CDR3 extends over 12 amino acids. The V and J ends lost 8 bases and 10 bases respectively, with 15 bases between them. Germline V gives CDR1 SNHLY, CDR2 FYNNEI. The CDR3 DNA reads TGTGCCAGCCTCGGGGGAGGCCGCGAGCAGTTCTTC. Residues: CASLGGGREQFF.

For the CDR3, the DNA is TGCGCCAGCAGTGTTGGCGGCCAAGATAATGAAAAACTGTTTTTT. It codes for CASSVGGQDNEKLFF. The chain recombines TRBV5-1 with TRBJ1-4; unclear D gene. V shed 5 bases and J shed 4 bases, with 15 bases lying between them. The germline gives CDR1 SGHRS, CDR2 YFSETQ. This CDR3 has 15 amino acids.

In DNA form, the CDR3 reads TGTGCCAGCAGCCGGCGGGGAGGCATGAACACTGAAGCTTTCTTT. Residues: CASSRRGGMNTEAFF. J is TRBJ1-1 and V is TRBV5-6, with D unresolved. Germline CDR1 is SGHDT and CDR2 is YYEEEE. The ends were cut back, 4 bases at V and 0 bases at J, with 13 bases in the middle. The length of the CDR3 is 15 residues.

V and J are TRBV19 and TRBJ2-1; 10 bases match TRBD1. Germline V gives CDR1 LNHDA, CDR2 SQIVND (reference sequence). This CDR3 is 15 amino acids long. The junction had 6 bases not matched to a gene; V was cut back by 6 bases and J by 4 bases. The CDR3 region has the DNA TGTGCCAGTAGAGAGGGACAGGGGAAGTACAATGAGCAGTTCTTC. Its protein product is CASREGQGKYNEQFF.

The chain carries TRBV19 and TRBJ2-7; possible D gene TRBD1, 6 bases. Per germline, CDR1 LNHDA and CDR2 SQIVND (reference sequence). CDR3 size: 11 residues. The V and J ends lost 6 bases and 5 bases respectively, with 8 bases between them. CDR3 sequence reads: CASRQGNEQYF. CDR3 sequence (DNA): TGTGCCAGTAGGCAGGGGAACGAGCAGTACTTC.